This TCR beta chain was captured by sequencing in a study of T-cell memory formation after mild COVID-19. The table lists this clonotype with a few counts. Losses at the gene ends were 1 base for V and 2 bases for J; bases not matched to a gene: 5. From germline, CDR1 is LGHNA and CDR2 YSLEER. CDR3 length: 17 residues. TCRdb itself ran the 5' RACE reads through MiXCR, one entry per CDR3 protein. The sample includes 300,000 to 400,000 distinct CDR3 sequences, around 15% of them seen just once. Sequencing input: PBMCs or a T cell subset sorted from them (not recorded which). The receptor's source is a man younger than 30 who had mild COVID-19 (a few samples of this study predate the infection). Cell type and time point are not known. The V and J genes are TRBV4-3 and TRBJ2-3; 11 nucleotides line up with TRBD2. The CDR3 sequence: CASSQVLAGGYTDTQYF. CDR3 DNA: TGCGCCAGCAGCCAAGTTCTAGCGGGGGGATACACAGATACGCAGTATTTT.